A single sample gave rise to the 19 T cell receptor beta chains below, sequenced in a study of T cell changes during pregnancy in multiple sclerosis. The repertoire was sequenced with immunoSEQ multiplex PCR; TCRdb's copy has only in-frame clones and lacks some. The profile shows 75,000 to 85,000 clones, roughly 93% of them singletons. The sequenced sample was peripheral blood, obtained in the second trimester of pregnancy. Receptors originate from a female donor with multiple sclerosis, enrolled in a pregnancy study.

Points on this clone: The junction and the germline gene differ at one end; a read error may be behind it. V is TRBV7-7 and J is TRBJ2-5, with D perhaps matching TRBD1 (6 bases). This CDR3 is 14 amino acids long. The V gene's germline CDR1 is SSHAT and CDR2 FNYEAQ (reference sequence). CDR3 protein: CASSSLQGVETQYF. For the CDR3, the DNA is TGTGCTAGCAGCTCCCTACAGGGCGTGGAGACCCAGTACTTC.

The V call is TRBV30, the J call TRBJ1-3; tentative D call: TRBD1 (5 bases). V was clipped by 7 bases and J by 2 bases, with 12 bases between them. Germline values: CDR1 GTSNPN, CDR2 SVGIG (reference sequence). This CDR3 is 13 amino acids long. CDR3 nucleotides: TGTGCCTCCTCCCGGGGGGCTGGAAACACCATATATTTT. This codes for CASSRGAGNTIYF.

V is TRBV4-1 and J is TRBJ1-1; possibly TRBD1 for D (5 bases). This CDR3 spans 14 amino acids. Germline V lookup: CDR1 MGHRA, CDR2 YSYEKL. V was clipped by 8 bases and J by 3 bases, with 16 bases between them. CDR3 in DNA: TGCGCCAGCTCCCGCCCTTTAGGGGACACTGAAGCTTTCTTT. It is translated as CASSRPLGDTEAFF.

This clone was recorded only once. CDR3 loop: CASSQDAGNTIYF. CDR3 sequence (DNA): TGTGCCAGCAGCCAAGATGCGGGAAACACCATATATTTT. The chain joins TRBV14 to TRBJ1-3, with D hard to call. The V gene's germline CDR1 is SGHDN and CDR2 FVKESK. The CDR3 runs 13 residues. V was pared by 0 bases and J by 4 bases, with 4 bases between.

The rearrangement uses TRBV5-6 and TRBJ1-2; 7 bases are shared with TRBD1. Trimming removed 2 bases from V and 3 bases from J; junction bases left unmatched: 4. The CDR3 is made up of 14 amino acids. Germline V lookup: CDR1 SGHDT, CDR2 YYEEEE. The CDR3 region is CASSLYDRDYGYTF. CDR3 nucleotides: TGTGCCAGCAGCTTATACGACAGGGACTATGGCTACACCTTC.

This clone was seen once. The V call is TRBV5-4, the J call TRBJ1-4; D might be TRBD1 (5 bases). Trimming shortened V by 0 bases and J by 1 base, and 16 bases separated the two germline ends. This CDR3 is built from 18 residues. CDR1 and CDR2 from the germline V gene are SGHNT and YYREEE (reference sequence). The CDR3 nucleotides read TGTGCCAGCAGCTTGGCGGGCGGGGCTGGGGTAACTAATGAAAAACTGTTTTTT. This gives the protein CASSLAGGAGVTNEKLFF.

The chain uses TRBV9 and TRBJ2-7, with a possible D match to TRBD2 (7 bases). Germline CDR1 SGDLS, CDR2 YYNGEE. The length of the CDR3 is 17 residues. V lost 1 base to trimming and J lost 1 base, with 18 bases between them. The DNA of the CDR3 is TGTGCCAGCAGCGTAACGGAGGGGGGGGAAACTTCCTACGAGCAGTACTTC. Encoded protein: CASSVTEGGETSYEQYF.

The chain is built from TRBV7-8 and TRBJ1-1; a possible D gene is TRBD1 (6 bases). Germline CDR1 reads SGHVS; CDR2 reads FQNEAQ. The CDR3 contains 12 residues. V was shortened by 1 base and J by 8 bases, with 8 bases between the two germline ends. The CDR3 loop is CASSLGGPEAFF. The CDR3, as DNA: TGTGCCAGCAGCTTAGGGGGGCCAGAAGCTTTCTTT.

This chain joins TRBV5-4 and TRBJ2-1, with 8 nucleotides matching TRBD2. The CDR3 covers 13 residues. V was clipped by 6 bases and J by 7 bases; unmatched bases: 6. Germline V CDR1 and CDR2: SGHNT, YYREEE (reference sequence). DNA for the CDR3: TGTGCCAGCAACCTGGGACTAGAAAATGAGCAGTTCTTC. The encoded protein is CASNLGLENEQFF. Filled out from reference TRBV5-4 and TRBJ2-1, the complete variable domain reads ETGVTQSPTHLIKTRGQQVTLRCSSQSGHNTVSWYQQALGQGPQFIFQYYREEENGRGNFPPRFSGLQFPNYSSELNVNALELDDSALYLCASNLGLENEQFFGPGTRLTVL.

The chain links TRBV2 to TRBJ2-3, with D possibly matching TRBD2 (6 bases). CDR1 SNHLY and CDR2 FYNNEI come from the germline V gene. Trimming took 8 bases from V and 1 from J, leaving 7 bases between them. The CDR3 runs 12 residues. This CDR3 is CASRRGTDTQYF. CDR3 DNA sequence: TGTGCCAGCCGGAGGGGCACAGATACGCAGTATTTT.

The CDR3 DNA reads TGTGCCAGCAGCGTCCCCCGGGGGGACGTTATCACCGGGGAGCTGTTTTTT. Protein product: CASSVPRGDVITGELFF. This sequence joins TRBV7-9 and TRBJ2-2; 7 nucleotides match TRBD2. Germline V CDR1 and CDR2: SEHNR, FQNEAQ (reference sequence). With V trimmed by 5 bases and J by 4 bases, 13 bases remained unmatched. This CDR3 region has 17 residues.

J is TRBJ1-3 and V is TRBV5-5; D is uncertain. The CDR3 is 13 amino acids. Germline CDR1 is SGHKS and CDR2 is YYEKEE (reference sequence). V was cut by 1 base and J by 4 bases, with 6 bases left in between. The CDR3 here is CASSLNRGNTIYF. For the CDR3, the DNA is TGTGCCAGCAGCTTGAATAGAGGAAACACCATATATTTT.

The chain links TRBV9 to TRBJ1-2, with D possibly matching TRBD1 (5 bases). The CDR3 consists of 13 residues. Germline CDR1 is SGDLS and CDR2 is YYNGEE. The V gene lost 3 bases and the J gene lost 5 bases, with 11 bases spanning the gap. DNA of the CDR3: TGTGCCAGCAGCGGCCGACAGTCATATGGCTACACCTTC. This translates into CASSGRQSYGYTF.

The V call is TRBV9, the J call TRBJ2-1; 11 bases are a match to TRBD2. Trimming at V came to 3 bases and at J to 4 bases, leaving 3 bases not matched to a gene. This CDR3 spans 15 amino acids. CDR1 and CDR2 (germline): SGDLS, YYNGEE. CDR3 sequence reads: CASSETSGSYNEQFF. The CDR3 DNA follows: TGTGCCAGCAGCGAAACTAGCGGGAGTTACAATGAGCAGTTCTTC.

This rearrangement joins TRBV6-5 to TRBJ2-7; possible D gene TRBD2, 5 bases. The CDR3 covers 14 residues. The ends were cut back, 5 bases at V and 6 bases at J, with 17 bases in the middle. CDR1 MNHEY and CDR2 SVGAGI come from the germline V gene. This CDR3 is CASSDVPRGSEQYF. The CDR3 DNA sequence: TGTGCCAGCAGTGACGTCCCCCGCGGGTCCGAGCAGTACTTC.

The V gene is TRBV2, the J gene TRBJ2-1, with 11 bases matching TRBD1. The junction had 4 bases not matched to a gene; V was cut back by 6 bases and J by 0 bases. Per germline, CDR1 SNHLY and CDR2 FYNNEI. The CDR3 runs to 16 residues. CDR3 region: CASSRTGGGSYNEQFF. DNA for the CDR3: TGTGCCAGCAGCAGGACAGGGGGCGGCTCCTACAATGAGCAGTTCTTC.

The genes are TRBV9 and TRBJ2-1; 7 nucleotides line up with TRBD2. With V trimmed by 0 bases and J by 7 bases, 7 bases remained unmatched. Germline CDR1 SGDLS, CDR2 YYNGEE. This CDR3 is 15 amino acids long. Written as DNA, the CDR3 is TGTGCCAGCAGCGTAGCGGGGGGAACTAAAAATGAGCAGTTCTTC. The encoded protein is CASSVAGGTKNEQFF.

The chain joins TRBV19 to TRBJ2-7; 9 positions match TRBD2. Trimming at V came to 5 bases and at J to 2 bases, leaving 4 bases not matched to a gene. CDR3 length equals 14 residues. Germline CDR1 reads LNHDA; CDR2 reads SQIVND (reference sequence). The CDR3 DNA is TGTGCCAGTAGTGGCGTAGCGGGGGCCTACGAGCAGTACTTC. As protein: CASSGVAGAYEQYF. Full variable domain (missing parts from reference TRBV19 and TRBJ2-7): DGGITQSPKYLFRKEGQNVTLSCEQNLNHDAMYWYRQDPGQGLRLIYYSQIVNDFQKGDIAEGYSVSREKKESFPLTVTSAQKNPTAFYLCASSGVAGAYEQYFGPGTRLTVT.

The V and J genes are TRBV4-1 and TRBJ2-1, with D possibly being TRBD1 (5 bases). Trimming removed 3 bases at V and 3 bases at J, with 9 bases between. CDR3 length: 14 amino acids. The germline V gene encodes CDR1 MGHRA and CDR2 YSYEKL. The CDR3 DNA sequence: TGCGCCAGCAGCCACCCAGACAGCTACAATGAGCAGTTCTTC. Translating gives CASSHPDSYNEQFF.